The 4 T cell receptor beta chains reported below all come from one sample, sequenced in a study of cytomegalovirus exposure and HLA in healthy donors. The PCR made use of 60 Vbeta and 13 Jbeta primers. Some clones are missing from TCRdb's copy, which holds only in-frame ones; the method was immunoSEQ multiplex PCR. The repertoire holds roughly 150,000 clones, with nearly 80% as singletons. What was sequenced was PBMCs. The source is a woman aged 40 to 50 in good health and CMV-seronegative.

The chain carries TRBV27 and TRBJ2-1, with D possibly matching TRBD1 (6 bases). Germline loops: CDR1 MNHEY, CDR2 SMNVEV (reference sequence). The CDR3 is 14 amino acids. Trimming cost V 3 bases and J 2 bases, with 8 bases left between them. CDR3 coding DNA: TGTGCCAGCAGTTTTAGGGGGACCTACAATGAGCAGTTCTTC. Its protein product is CASSFRGTYNEQFF.

V is TRBV4-2 and J is TRBJ2-1, with 13 bases identical to TRBD2. Trimming took 2 bases from V and 4 from J; bases not matched to a gene: 17. There are 21 residues in the CDR3. Germline V gives CDR1 LGHNA, CDR2 YNFKEQ. CDR3 region: CASSQTGAGTGGLAGYNEQFF. As DNA, the CDR3 is TGTGCCAGCAGCCAAACTGGGGCTGGGACAGGGGGACTAGCGGGGTACAATGAGCAGTTCTTC.

This chain links TRBV28 with TRBJ2-1; the match to TRBD2 covers 11 bases. Germline V lookup: CDR1 MDHEN, CDR2 SYDVKM. Trimming cost V 8 bases and J 4 bases; bases outside gene matches: 7. The CDR3 is made up of 15 amino acids. The CDR3 region is CASSIAGGPYNEQFF. The CDR3 DNA reads as TGTGCCAGCTCAATAGCGGGAGGGCCTTACAATGAGCAGTTCTTC.

The chain uses TRBV27 and TRBJ2-5, with TRBD2 matching 8 bases. The CDR3 has 14 residues. CDR1 and CDR2 (germline): MNHEY, SMNVEV (reference sequence). The V segment lost 8 bases and the J segment 5 bases; nucleotides outside the gene matches: 10. CDR3 region: CASSSGRVGETQYF. The CDR3, as DNA: TGTGCCAGCTCTAGCGGGCGCGTAGGGGAGACCCAGTACTTC.